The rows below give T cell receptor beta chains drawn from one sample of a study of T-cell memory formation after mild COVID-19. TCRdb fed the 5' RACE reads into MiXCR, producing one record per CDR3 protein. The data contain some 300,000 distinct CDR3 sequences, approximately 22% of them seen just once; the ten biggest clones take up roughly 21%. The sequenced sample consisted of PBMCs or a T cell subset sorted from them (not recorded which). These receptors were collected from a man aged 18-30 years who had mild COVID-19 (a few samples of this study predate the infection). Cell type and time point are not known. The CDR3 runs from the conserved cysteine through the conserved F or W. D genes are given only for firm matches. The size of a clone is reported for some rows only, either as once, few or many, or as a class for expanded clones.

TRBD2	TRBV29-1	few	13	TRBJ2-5	CSSLRTSWGDQYF	TGCAGCAGCCTAAGGACTAGTTGGGGGGACCAGTACTTC
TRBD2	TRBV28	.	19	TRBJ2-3	CASSTPRLAGPSFTDTQYF	TGTGCCAGCAGTACCCCCAGACTAGCGGGGCCCTCGTTCACAGATACGCAGTATTTT
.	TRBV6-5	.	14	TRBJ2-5	CASSSGQFMETQYF	TGTGCCAGCAGTTCGGGACAATTCATGGAGACCCAGTACTTC
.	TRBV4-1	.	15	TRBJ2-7	CASSQDDLRVYEQYF	TGCGCCAGCAGCCAAGATGATTTACGGGTCTACGAGCAGTACTTC
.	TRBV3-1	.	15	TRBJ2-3	CASSQGAGRGDTQYF	TGTGCCAGCAGCCAAGGCGCAGGCAGGGGAGATACGCAGTATTTT
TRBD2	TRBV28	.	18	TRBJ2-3	CASSFSRTSGGVTDTQYF	TGTGCCAGCAGTTTCTCTCGGACTAGCGGGGGAGTCACAGATACGCAGTATTTT
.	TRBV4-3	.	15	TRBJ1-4	CASSQAMKSDEKLFF	TGCGCCAGCAGCCAAGCCATGAAGAGCGATGAAAAACTGTTTTTT
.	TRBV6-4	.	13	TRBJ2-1	CASSNLQTSRQFF	TGTGCCAGCAGTAACTTACAGACGTCAAGGCAGTTCTTC
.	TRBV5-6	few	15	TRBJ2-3	CASSPGFRDADTQYF	TGTGCCAGCAGCCCGGGTTTCAGGGACGCAGATACGCAGTATTTT
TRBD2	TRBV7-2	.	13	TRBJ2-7	CASSRDYGYEQYF	TGTGCCAGCAGTCGGGACTACGGCTACGAGCAGTACTTC
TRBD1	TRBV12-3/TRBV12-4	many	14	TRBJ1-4	CASSLGTGNEKLFF	TGTGCCAGCAGTCTCGGGACAGGGAATGAAAAACTGTTTTTT
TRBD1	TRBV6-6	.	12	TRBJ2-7	CATGTGPYEQYF	TGTGCCACTGGGACAGGTCCCTACGAGCAGTACTTC